There are a few counts of the clone carrying this T cell receptor (beta chain). What it recognizes is unknown. This record comes from a study of response to subunit inactivated influenza vaccine. General study results and limits: Only a handful of new T cells, the authors suggested, are recruited with each seasonal influenza vaccination.

TCRdb re-called the RT-PCR reads with MiXCR, one entry per CDR3 protein. The sample has a few hundred thousand distinct CDR3 sequences, 10% to 11% seen once. V lost 3 bases and J lost 5, with 14 bases in between. This CDR3 has 14 residues. Germline CDR1 SGHRS, CDR2 YFSETQ. The receptor comes from a middle-aged man who received an inactivated influenza vaccine. V gene TRBV5-1 combines with J gene TRBJ1-1; TRBD1 might be the D (5 bases). The sample was PBMCs from blood, taken roughly 47 days after vaccination. This CDR3 is CASSSGQRGTEAFF. In nucleotides, the CDR3 is TGCGCCAGCAGCTCCGGCCAGAGGGGTACTGAAGCTTTCTTT.